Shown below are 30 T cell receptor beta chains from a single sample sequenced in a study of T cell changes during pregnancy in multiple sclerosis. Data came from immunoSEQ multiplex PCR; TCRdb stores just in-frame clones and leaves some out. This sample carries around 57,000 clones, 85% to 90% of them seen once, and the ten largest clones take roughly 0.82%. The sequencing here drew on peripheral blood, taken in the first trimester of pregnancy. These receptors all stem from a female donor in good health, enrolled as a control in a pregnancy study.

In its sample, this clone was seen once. CDR3 region: CASSYSRLNNSPLHF. DNA of the CDR3: TGTGCCAGCAGTTACTCGAGACTTAATAATTCACCCCTCCACTTT. The J gene is TRBJ1-6, the V gene TRBV6-6, with no clear D. Trimming cost V 0 bases and J 5 bases, with 8 bases left between them. The CDR3 is made up of 15 amino acids. Germline V CDR1 and CDR2: MNHNY, SVGAGI (reference sequence).

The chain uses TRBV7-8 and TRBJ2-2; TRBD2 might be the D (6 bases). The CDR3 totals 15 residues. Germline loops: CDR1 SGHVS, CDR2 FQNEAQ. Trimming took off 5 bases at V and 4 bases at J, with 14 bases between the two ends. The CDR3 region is CASSPTRRSTGELFF. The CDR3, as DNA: TGTGCCAGCAGCCCGACTAGACGTAGCACCGGGGAGCTGTTTTTT.

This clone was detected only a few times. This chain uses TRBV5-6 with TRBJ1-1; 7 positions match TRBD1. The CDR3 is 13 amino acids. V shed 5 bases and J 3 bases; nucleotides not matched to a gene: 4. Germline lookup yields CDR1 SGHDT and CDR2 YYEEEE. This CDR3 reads CASRGTDYTEAFF. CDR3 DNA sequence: TGTGCCAGCAGGGGGACAGACTACACTGAAGCTTTCTTT.

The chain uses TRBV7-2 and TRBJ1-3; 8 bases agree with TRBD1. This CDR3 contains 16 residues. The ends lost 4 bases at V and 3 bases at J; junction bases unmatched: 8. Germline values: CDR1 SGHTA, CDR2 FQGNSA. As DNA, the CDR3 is TGTGCCAGCAGCTACCGGGACAGGATATATGGAAACACCATATATTTT. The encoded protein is CASSYRDRIYGNTIYF.

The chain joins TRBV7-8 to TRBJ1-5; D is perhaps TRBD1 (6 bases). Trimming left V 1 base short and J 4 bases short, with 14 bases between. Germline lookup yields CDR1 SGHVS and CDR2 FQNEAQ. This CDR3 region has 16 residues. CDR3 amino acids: CASSLERRGTNQPQHF. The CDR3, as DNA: TGTGCCAGCAGCTTAGAGCGCAGGGGTACGAATCAGCCCCAGCATTTT.

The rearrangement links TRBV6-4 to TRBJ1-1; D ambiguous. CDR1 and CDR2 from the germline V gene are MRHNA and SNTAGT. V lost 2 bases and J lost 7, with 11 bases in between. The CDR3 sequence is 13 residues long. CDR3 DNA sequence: TGTGCCAGCAGTGACCCCCGGCGAGGTGAAGCTTTCTTT. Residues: CASSDPRRGEAFF.

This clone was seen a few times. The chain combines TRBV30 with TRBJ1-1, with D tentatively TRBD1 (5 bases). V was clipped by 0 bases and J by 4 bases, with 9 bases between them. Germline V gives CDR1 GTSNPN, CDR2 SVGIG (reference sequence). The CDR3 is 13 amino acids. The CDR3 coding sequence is TGTGCCTGGAGTGTTGTCAGGGCCACTGAAGCTTTCTTT. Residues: CAWSVVRATEAFF.

CDR3 region: CASSPRTGTGEKLFF. The CDR3 DNA reads TGTGCCAGCTCACCACGTACTGGGACAGGTGAAAAACTGTTTTTT. The chain recombines TRBV18 with TRBJ1-4, with 8 nucleotides matching TRBD1. The CDR3 length is 15 residues. The V and J ends lost 1 base and 7 bases, in that order; junction bases with no gene match: 5. CDR1 is KGHSH, CDR2 LQKENI, per germline.

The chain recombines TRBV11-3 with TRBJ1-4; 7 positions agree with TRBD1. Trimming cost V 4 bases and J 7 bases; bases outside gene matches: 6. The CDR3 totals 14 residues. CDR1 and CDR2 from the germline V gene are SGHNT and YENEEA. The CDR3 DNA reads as TGTGCCAGCAGCTCTAACAGGGGAGCTGAAAAACTGTTTTTT. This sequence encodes CASSSNRGAEKLFF. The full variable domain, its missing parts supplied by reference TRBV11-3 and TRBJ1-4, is EAGVVQSPRYKIIEKKQPVAFWCNPISGHNTLYWYLQNLGQGPELLIRYENEEAVDDSQLPKDRFSAERLKGVDSTLKIQPAELGDSAVYLCASSSNRGAEKLFFGSGTQLSVL.

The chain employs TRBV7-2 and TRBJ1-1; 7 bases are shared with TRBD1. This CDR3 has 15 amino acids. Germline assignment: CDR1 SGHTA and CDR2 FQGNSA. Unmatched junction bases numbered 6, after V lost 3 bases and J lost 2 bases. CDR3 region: CASSFSGTANTEAFF. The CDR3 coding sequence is TGTGCCAGCAGCTTTTCCGGGACAGCAAACACTGAAGCTTTCTTT. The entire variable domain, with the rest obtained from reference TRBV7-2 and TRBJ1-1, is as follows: GAGVSQSPSNKVTEKGKDVELRCDPISGHTALYWYRQSLGQGLEFLIYFQGNSAPDKSGLPSDRFSAERTGGSVSTLTIQRTQQEDSAVYLCASSFSGTANTEAFFGQGTRLTVV.

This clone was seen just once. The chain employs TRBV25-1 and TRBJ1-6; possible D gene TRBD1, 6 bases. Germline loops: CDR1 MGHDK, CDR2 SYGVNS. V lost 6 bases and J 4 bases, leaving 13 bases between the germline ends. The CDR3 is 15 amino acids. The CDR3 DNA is TGTGCCAGCAGGAGGTCAGGGGATTATAATTCACCCCTCCACTTT. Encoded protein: CASRRSGDYNSPLHF. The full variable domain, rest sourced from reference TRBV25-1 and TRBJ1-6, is EADIYQTPRYLVIGTGKKITLECSQTMGHDKMYWYQQDPGMELHLIHYSYGVNSTEKGDLSSESTVSRIRTEHFPLTLESARPSHTSQYLCASRRSGDYNSPLHFGNGTRLTVT.

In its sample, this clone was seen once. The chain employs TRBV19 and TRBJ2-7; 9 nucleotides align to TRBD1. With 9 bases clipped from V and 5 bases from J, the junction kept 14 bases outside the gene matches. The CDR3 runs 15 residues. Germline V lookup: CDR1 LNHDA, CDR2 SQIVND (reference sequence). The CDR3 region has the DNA TGTGCCAGCTCAACCGCCGGGACAGGGAAGAACGAGCAGTACTTC. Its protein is CASSTAGTGKNEQYF.

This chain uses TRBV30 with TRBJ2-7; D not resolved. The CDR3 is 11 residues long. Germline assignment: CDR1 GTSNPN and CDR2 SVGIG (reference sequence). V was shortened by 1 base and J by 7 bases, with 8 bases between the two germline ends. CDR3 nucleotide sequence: TGTGCCTGGAGTGGGTCGGTGGAGCAGTACTTC. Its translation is CAWSGSVEQYF. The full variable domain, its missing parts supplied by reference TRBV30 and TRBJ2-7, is SQTIHQWPATLVQPVGSPLSLECTVEGTSNPNLYWYRQAAGRGLQLLFYSVGIGQISSEVPQNLSASRPQDRQFILSSKKLLLSDSGFYLCAWSGSVEQYFGPGTRLTVT.

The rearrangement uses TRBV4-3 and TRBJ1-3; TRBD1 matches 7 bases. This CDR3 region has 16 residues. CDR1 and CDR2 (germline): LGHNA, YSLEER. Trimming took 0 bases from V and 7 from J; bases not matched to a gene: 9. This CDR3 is CASSQDLQGGTNTIYF. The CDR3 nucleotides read TGCGCCAGCAGCCAAGATCTGCAGGGGGGTACTAACACCATATATTTT.

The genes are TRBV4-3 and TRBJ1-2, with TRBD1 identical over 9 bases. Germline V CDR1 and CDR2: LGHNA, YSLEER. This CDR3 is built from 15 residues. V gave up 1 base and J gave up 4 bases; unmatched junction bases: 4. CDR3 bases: TGCGCCAGCAGCCAAGTACAGGGGGCACCCTATGGCTACACCTTC. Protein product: CASSQVQGAPYGYTF.

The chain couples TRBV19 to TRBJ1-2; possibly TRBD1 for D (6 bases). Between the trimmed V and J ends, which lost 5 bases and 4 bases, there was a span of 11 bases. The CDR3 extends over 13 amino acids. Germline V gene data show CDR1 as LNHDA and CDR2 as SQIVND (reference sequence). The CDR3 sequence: CASSYDRFYGYTF. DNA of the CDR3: TGTGCCAGTAGTTACGACAGGTTCTATGGCTACACCTTC.

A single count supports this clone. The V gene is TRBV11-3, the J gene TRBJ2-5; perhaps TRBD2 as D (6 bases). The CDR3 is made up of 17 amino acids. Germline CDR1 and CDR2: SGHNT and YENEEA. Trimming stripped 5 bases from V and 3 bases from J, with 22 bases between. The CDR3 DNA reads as TGTGCCAGCAGCCGAACGGGGCCATCTGAGCGGGAAGAGACCCAGTACTTC. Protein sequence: CASSRTGPSEREETQYF.

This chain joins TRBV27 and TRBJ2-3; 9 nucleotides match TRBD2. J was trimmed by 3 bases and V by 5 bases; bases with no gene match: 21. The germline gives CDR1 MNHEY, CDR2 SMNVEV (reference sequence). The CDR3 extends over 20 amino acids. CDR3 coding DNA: TGTGCCAGCAGTGATCAACCCTCCATGGCGGGGGGGCCGGGTACAGATACGCAGTATTTT. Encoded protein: CASSDQPSMAGGPGTDTQYF.

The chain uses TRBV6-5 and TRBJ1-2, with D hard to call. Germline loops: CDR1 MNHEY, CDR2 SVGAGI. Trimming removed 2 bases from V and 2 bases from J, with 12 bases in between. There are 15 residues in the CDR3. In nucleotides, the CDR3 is TGTGCCAGCAGTTACCTGGCACGAGGGAACTATGGCTACACCTTC. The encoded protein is CASSYLARGNYGYTF.

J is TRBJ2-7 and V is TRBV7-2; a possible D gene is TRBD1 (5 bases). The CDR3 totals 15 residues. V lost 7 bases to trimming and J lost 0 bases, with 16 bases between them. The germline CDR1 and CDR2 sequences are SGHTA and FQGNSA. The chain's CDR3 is CASTLGVSFSYEQYF. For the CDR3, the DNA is TGTGCCAGCACCCTAGGGGTCAGCTTCTCCTACGAGCAGTACTTC.

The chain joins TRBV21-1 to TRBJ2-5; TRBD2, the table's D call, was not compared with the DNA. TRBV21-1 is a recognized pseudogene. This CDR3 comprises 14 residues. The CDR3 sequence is CASSNWKRGKTQYF. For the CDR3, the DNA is TGTGCCAGCAGCAATTGGAAGCGCGGTAAGACCCAGTACTTC.

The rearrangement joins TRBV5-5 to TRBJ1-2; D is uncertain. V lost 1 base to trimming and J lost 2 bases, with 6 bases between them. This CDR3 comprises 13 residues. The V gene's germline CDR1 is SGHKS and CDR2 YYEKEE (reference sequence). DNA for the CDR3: TGTGCCAGCAGCTTGCCGGGGAACTATGGCTACACCTTC. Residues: CASSLPGNYGYTF. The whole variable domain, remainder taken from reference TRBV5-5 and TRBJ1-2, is DAGVTQSPTHLIKTRGQQVTLRCSPISGHKSVSWYQQVLGQGPQFIFQYYEKEERGRGNFPDRFSARQFPNYSSELNVNALLLGDSALYLCASSLPGNYGYTFGSGTRLTVV.

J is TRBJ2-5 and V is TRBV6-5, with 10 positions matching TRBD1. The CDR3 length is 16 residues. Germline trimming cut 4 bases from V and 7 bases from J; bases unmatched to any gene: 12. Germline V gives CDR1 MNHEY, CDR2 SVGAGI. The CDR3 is CASSSSGTGVRGTQYF. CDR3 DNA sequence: TGTGCCAGCAGTTCCAGCGGGACAGGGGTCCGTGGGACCCAGTACTTC.

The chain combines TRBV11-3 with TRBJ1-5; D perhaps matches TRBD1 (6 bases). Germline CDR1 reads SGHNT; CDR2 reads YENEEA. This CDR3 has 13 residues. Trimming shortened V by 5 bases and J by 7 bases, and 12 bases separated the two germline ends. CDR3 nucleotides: TGTGCCAGCAGCCTCACAGGGATACAGCCCCAGCATTTT. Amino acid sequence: CASSLTGIQPQHF.

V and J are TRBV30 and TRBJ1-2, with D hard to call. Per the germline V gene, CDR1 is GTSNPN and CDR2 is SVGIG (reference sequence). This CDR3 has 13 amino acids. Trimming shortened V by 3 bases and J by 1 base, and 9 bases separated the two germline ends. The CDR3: CAWRAFLNYGYTF. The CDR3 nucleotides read TGTGCCTGGAGAGCTTTCCTTAACTATGGCTACACCTTC.

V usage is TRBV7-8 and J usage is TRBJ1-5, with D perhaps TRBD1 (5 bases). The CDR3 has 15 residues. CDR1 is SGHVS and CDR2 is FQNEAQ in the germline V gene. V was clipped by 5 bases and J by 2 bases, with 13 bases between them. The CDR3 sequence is CASSPWGVGNQPQHF. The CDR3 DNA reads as TGTGCCAGCAGCCCTTGGGGGGTAGGCAATCAGCCCCAGCATTTT. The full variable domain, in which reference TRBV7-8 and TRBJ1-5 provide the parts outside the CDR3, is GAGVSQSPRYKVAKRGQDVALRCDPISGHVSLFWYQQALGQGPEFLTYFQNEAQLDKSGLPSDRFFAERPEGSVSTLKIQRTQQEDSAVYLCASSPWGVGNQPQHFGDGTRLSIL.

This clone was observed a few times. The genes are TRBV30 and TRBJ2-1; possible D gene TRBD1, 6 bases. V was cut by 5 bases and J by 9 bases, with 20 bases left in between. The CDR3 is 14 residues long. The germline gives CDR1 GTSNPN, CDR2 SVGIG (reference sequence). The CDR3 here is CAWGQTGGLSEQFF. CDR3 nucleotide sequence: TGTGCCTGGGGCCAGACAGGCGGGTTATCTGAGCAGTTCTTC.

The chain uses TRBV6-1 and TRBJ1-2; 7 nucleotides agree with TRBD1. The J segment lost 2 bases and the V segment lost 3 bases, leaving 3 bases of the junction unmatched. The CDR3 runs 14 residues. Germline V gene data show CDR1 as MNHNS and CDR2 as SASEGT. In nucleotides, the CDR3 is TGTGCCAGCAGTGAGGGGACAGTAAACTATGGCTACACCTTC. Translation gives CASSEGTVNYGYTF.

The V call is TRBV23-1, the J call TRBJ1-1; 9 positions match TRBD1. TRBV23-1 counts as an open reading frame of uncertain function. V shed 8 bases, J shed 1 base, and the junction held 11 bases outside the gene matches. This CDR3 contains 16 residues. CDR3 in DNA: TGCGCCAGCGGCCGGACTCCGGGACAGGGGAACACTGAAGCTTTCTTT. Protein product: CASGRTPGQGNTEAFF.

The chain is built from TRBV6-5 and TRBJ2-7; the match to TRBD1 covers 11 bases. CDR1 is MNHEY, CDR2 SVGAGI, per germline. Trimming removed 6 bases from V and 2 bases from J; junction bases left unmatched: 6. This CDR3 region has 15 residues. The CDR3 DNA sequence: TGTGCCAGCAGAGACCGGGACAGGGGGACCTACGAGCAGTACTTC. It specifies CASRDRDRGTYEQYF.